The 2 T cell receptor beta chains listed next were all sequenced from one sample in a study of CD8 T cells in ankylosing spondylitis. One entry per CDR3 protein, called by TCRdb with MiXCR from the 5' RACE reads. Among about 220,000 distinct CDR3 sequences listed, over 9.5% were seen once. Sequences were obtained from blood, either unsorted or a sorted T cell fraction (not recorded which). The source of these receptors is a male donor with ankylosing spondylitis or in good health (not recorded which).

This clonotype turned up a few times. V and J are TRBV5-1 and TRBJ1-2; weak D call: TRBD1 (6 bases). CDR1 SGHRS and CDR2 YFSETQ come from the germline V gene. V was clipped by 0 bases and J by 8 bases, with 14 bases between them. The CDR3 runs 14 residues. CDR3 region: CASSLENRGQGYTF. CDR3 bases: TGCGCCAGCAGCTTGGAGAACCGGGGGCAAGGCTACACCTTC.

This clonotype has a handful of counts. The V gene is TRBV12-3 or TRBV12-4, the J gene TRBJ2-5; perhaps TRBD1 as D (7 bases). This CDR3 is 15 amino acids long. V lost 6 bases, J lost 5 bases, and 19 bases lay in between. CDR3 DNA: TGTGCCAGCAGCAAAGGGACAGCCGGAGGGGAGACCCAGTACTTC. Translating it yields CASSKGTAGGETQYF.